These 28 T cell receptor beta chains came from one sample sequenced in a study of T cell responses to AZD1222 COVID-19 vaccine. Repertoires were generated with immunoSEQ multiplex PCR, while TCRdb's copy carries only in-frame clones and drops some. Among about 120,000 clones listed, 85% to 95% were seen once. The material sequenced was peripheral blood, taken on day 0 of AZD1222 vaccination. These receptors were taken from an adult in good health.

The rearrangement links TRBV19 to TRBJ2-7, with D unresolved. The CDR3 is 15 residues long. Germline V gene lookup returns CDR1 LNHDA and CDR2 SQIVND (reference sequence). V was trimmed by 5 bases and J by 5 bases, leaving 19 bases between them. The CDR3 spells CASSPRAPEGDEQYV. Here the CDR3 DNA reads TGTGCCAGTAGTCCCCGGGCCCCTGAAGGCGACGAGCAGTACGTC.

The chain is built from TRBV7-3 and TRBJ2-2, with 10 nucleotides matching TRBD1. Germline-derived CDR1 and CDR2 are SGHTA and FQGTGA. The V and J ends lost 4 bases and 5 bases, in that order; junction bases with no gene match: 1. This CDR3 has 14 residues. The CDR3 DNA follows: TGTGCCAGCAGCTCGGGACAGGGGACCGGGGAGCTGTTTTTT. Protein product: CASSSGQGTGELFF. The whole variable domain, filled in from reference TRBV7-3 and TRBJ2-2, reads GAGVSQTPSNKVTEKGKYVELRCDPISGHTALYWYRQSLGQGPEFLIYFQGTGAADDSGLPNDRFFAVRPEGSVSTLKIQRTERGDSAVYLCASSSGQGTGELFFGEGSRLTVL.

The J gene is TRBJ1-1, the V gene TRBV18; unclear D gene. Trimming stripped 0 bases from V and 4 bases from J, with 12 bases between. The CDR3 has 15 residues. Germline CDR1 reads KGHSH; CDR2 reads LQKENI. In nucleotides, the CDR3 is TGTGCCAGCTCACCACCCTCAGTGCTAGCCACTGAAGCTTTCTTT. Encoded protein: CASSPPSVLATEAFF.

The chain uses TRBV5-4 and TRBJ1-1; D call uncertain. The CDR3 consists of 13 residues. Germline CDR1 reads SGHNT; CDR2 reads YYREEE (reference sequence). V was cut by 4 bases and J by 3 bases, with 10 bases left in between. Written as DNA, the CDR3 is TGTGCCAGCAGCCCCCCAGAGGACACTGAAGCTTTCTTT. This sequence encodes CASSPPEDTEAFF.

J is TRBJ1-5 and V is TRBV6-5; D is unresolved. This CDR3 is 15 amino acids long. With 2 bases removed from V and 4 bases from J, the gap between germline ends came to 12 bases. Germline V gene sequence: CDR1 MNHEY, CDR2 SVGAGI. The CDR3 loop reads CASSYRAGGNQPQHF. DNA of the CDR3: TGTGCCAGCAGTTACAGGGCGGGAGGGAATCAGCCCCAGCATTTT.

This chain links TRBV27 with TRBJ1-4; D is ambiguous. The germline V gene encodes CDR1 MNHEY and CDR2 SMNVEV (reference sequence). Trimming removed 4 bases at V and 4 bases at J, with 10 bases between. CDR3 length equals 14 residues. CDR3 in amino acids: CASSSGLGNEKLFF. The CDR3 DNA follows: TGTGCCAGCAGTTCGGGTTTGGGTAATGAAAAACTGTTTTTT.

The chain links TRBV9 to TRBJ2-3; the D gene is possibly TRBD1 (5 bases). Germline-derived CDR1 and CDR2 are SGDLS and YYNGEE. The CDR3 contains 16 residues. V was shortened by 0 bases and J by 2 bases, with 13 bases between the two germline ends. CDR3 coding DNA: TGTGCCAGCAGCGTAGAATTAAGGGGAAACACAGATACGCAGTATTTT. It translates to CASSVELRGNTDTQYF.

J is TRBJ2-2 and V is TRBV21-1; TRBD2 is taken as the D call from the table, unchecked against the DNA. TRBV21-1 is given as a pseudogene. The length of the CDR3 is 14 residues. CDR3 region: CASRPGLNTGELFF. The CDR3 bases are TGTGCCAGCAGGCCGGGACTCAACACCGGGGAGCTGTTTTTT.

The V gene is TRBV9, the J gene TRBJ1-6; the D is unclear. The CDR3 is made up of 16 amino acids. CDR1 and CDR2 (germline): SGDLS, YYNGEE. Trimming left V 0 bases short and J 4 bases short, with 11 bases between. The CDR3 protein is CASSVEGQVYNSPLHF. CDR3 in DNA: TGTGCCAGCAGCGTAGAGGGCCAGGTTTATAATTCACCCCTCCACTTT. The full variable domain, with the rest looked up from reference TRBV9 and TRBJ1-6, is DSGVTQTPKHLITATGQRVTLRCSPRSGDLSVYWYQQSLDQGLQFLIQYYNGEERAKGNILERFSAQQFPDLHSELNLSSLELGDSALYFCASSVEGQVYNSPLHFGNGTRLTVT.

V gene TRBV21-1 combines with J gene TRBJ1-1; TRBD1 reflects the table's D call only, with no check against the DNA. TRBV21-1 is a listed pseudogene. The CDR3 length is 14 residues. Here the CDR3 reads CASSNHCRQTEAFF. Here the CDR3 DNA reads TGTGCCAGCAGCAATCATTGCAGGCAGACTGAAGCTTTCTTT.

The chain combines TRBV5-4 with TRBJ1-6; D is undetermined. Germline CDR1 and CDR2: SGHNT and YYREEE (reference sequence). The CDR3 is 15 amino acids. Trimming took 0 bases from V and 10 from J, leaving 14 bases between them. The CDR3 DNA sequence: TGTGCCAGCAGCTTGGACGGTGCCAGTCTATCACCCCTCCACTTT. It translates to CASSLDGASLSPLHF.

The CDR3 is CASSIIWEGRKTEAFF. CDR3 nucleotide sequence: TGTGCCAGTAGTATAATCTGGGAGGGGAGGAAGACTGAAGCTTTCTTT. This chain links TRBV19 with TRBJ1-1, with D possibly being TRBD1 (5 bases). The V end was cut by 2 bases, the J end by 5 bases, with 18 bases between. The CDR3 spans 16 residues. Germline V CDR1 and CDR2: LNHDA, SQIVND (reference sequence).

V is TRBV6-5 and J is TRBJ1-6, with TRBD1 identical over 8 bases. Germline loops: CDR1 MNHEY, CDR2 SVGAGI. The J segment lost 10 bases and the V segment lost 6 bases, leaving 11 bases of the junction unmatched. The CDR3 has 15 amino acids. The CDR3: CASSLGRQGPSPLHF. CDR3 DNA: TGTGCCAGCAGCCTAGGGCGACAGGGGCCCTCACCCCTCCACTTT.

The chain carries TRBV27 and TRBJ1-1, with D tentatively TRBD1 (5 bases). Trimming removed 5 bases at V and 2 bases at J, with 18 bases between. The length of the CDR3 is 16 residues. Germline-derived CDR1 and CDR2 are MNHEY and SMNVEV (reference sequence). CDR3 nucleotide sequence: TGTGCCAGCAGTCTAGGGGTCAATCTTTTTAACACTGAAGCTTTCTTT. It is translated as CASSLGVNLFNTEAFF.

This chain connects TRBV2 to TRBJ1-5; TRBD1 is a possible D gene (5 bases). Germline V gene data show CDR1 as SNHLY and CDR2 as FYNNEI. The CDR3 is 13 residues long. V was trimmed by 6 bases and J by 4 bases, leaving 10 bases between them. For the CDR3, the DNA is TGTGCCAGCAGGAAGGGACCGAATCAGCCCCAGCATTTT. This gives the protein CASRKGPNQPQHF.

The chain is built from TRBV12-3 or TRBV12-4 and TRBJ2-5; D not certain. The CDR3 consists of 13 residues. V was clipped by 5 bases and J by 2 bases, with 9 bases between them. In DNA form, the CDR3 reads TGTGCCAGCAGTCCCGGACCTCAAGAGACCCAGTACTTC. Translated: CASSPGPQETQYF.

The chain carries TRBV27 and TRBJ1-5, with D uncertain. Germline V CDR1 and CDR2: MNHEY, SMNVEV (reference sequence). V dropped 5 bases and J dropped 6 bases, with 14 bases sitting between them. The CDR3 contains 14 residues. This chain's CDR3 is CASSPGPAGQPQHF. In DNA, the CDR3 is TGTGCCAGCAGTCCCGGGCCGGCCGGTCAGCCCCAGCATTTT.

The V call is TRBV19, the J call TRBJ1-1; 7 positions match TRBD1. Germline trimming cut 5 bases from V and 4 bases from J; bases unmatched to any gene: 16. Germline V lookup: CDR1 LNHDA, CDR2 SQIVND (reference sequence). This CDR3 has 17 amino acids. In DNA, the CDR3 is TGTGCCAGTAGTTGGGGAACAGGGGTGGTATTTGGCACTGAAGCTTTCTTT. Amino acid sequence: CASSWGTGVVFGTEAFF.

This clone has only one observation. V gene TRBV7-3 combines with J gene TRBJ2-1; D assignment may be TRBD1 or TRBD2 (5 bases each). Germline values: CDR1 SGHTA, CDR2 FQGTGA. V lost 5 bases to trimming and J lost 5 bases, with 10 bases between them. CDR3 size: 13 residues. The CDR3, as DNA: TGTGCCAGCAGCCCGGGACCCAACAATGAGCAGTTCTTC. Protein: CASSPGPNNEQFF. Full variable domain (remainder filled in from reference TRBV7-3 and TRBJ2-1): GAGVSQTPSNKVTEKGKYVELRCDPISGHTALYWYRQSLGQGPEFLIYFQGTGAADDSGLPNDRFFAVRPEGSVSTLKIQRTERGDSAVYLCASSPGPNNEQFFGPGTRLTVL.

V is TRBV7-2 and J is TRBJ2-5; 9 bases line up with TRBD1. The CDR3 consists of 14 residues. J was trimmed by 5 bases and V by 2 bases; bases with no gene match: 3. Per germline, CDR1 SGHTA and CDR2 FQGNSA. The chain's CDR3 is CASSLTGGRETQYF. In nucleotides, the CDR3 is TGTGCCAGCAGCTTAACAGGGGGCAGGGAGACCCAGTACTTC.

The chain recombines TRBV7-3 with TRBJ2-1; D remains unclear. The V and J ends lost 5 bases and 5 bases respectively, with 13 bases between them. The CDR3 covers 14 residues. Germline V CDR1 and CDR2: SGHTA, FQGTGA. The CDR3 DNA reads TGTGCCAGCAGCCTCGCCCCCACTAACAATGAGCAGTTCTTC. Its protein is CASSLAPTNNEQFF.

V and J are TRBV18 and TRBJ1-1; 7 bases are a match to TRBD1. V dropped 3 bases and J dropped 3; count of bases not matched to a gene: 7. The CDR3 has 15 amino acids. The germline V gene has CDR1 KGHSH and CDR2 LQKENI. In DNA form, the CDR3 reads TGTGCCAGCTCACCGGTTTGGGACAGTTACACTGAAGCTTTCTTT. Translated: CASSPVWDSYTEAFF.

CDR3 residues: CASSDQGNEQFF. CDR3 coding DNA: TGTGCCAGCAGCGACCAAGGGAATGAGCAGTTCTTC. V usage is TRBV7-2 and J usage is TRBJ2-1; D remains ambiguous. Germline CDR1 is SGHTA and CDR2 is FQGNSA. Trimming removed 5 bases at V and 7 bases at J, with 9 bases between. The CDR3 is 12 amino acids.

Here the CDR3 DNA reads TGTGCCAGCAGCCTAGGACTAGCTGAGGATACGCAGTATTTT. This sequence encodes CASSLGLAEDTQYF. This chain links TRBV5-6 with TRBJ2-3; 8 nucleotides align to TRBD2. The germline gives CDR1 SGHDT, CDR2 YYEEEE. The V and J ends lost 4 bases and 6 bases, in that order; junction bases with no gene match: 7. The CDR3 runs 14 residues. Using reference TRBV5-6 and TRBJ2-3 for the parts outside the CDR3, the full variable domain is DAGVTQSPTHLIKTRGQQVTLRCSPKSGHDTVSWYQQALGQGPQFIFQYYEEEERQRGNFPDRFSGHQFPNYSSELNVNALLLGDSALYLCASSLGLAEDTQYFGPGTRLTVL.

The V call is TRBV24-1, the J call TRBJ2-5, with 7 positions matching TRBD1. Germline V gives CDR1 KGHDR, CDR2 SFDVKD. CDR3 length: 14 amino acids. V lost 4 bases and J lost 5; bases outside the gene matches: 6. Written as DNA, the CDR3 is TGTGCCACCAGTGACGAGACAGGGCGGGAGACCCAGTACTTC. This encodes CATSDETGRETQYF.

This chain links TRBV27 with TRBJ1-2; 7 positions match TRBD1. Germline V gene sequence: CDR1 MNHEY, CDR2 SMNVEV (reference sequence). This CDR3 has 13 residues. V shed 8 bases, J shed 4 bases, and the junction held 7 bases outside the gene matches. CDR3 in DNA: TGTGCCAGCGGAAGACAGGGCGTCTATGGCTACACCTTC. As protein: CASGRQGVYGYTF.

The V call is TRBV11-2, the J call TRBJ1-2, with TRBD1 identical over 12 bases. CDR1 is SGHAT, CDR2 FQNNGV, per germline. The CDR3 length is 15 residues. With 3 bases clipped from V and 8 bases from J, the junction kept 7 bases outside the gene matches. For the CDR3, the DNA is TGTGCCAGCAGCTTCCCCGGGACAGGGGGCAGGGGCTACACCTTC. Protein sequence: CASSFPGTGGRGYTF.

The chain employs TRBV4-2 and TRBJ1-1; D is ambiguous. CDR1 and CDR2 (germline): LGHNA, YNFKEQ. V was clipped by 0 bases and J by 4 bases, with 21 bases between them. The length of the CDR3 is 18 residues. CDR3 bases: TGTGCCAGCAGCCAAGAAGCTCCTGGACGAACAAGACGCACTGAAGCTTTCTTT. As protein: CASSQEAPGRTRRTEAFF.